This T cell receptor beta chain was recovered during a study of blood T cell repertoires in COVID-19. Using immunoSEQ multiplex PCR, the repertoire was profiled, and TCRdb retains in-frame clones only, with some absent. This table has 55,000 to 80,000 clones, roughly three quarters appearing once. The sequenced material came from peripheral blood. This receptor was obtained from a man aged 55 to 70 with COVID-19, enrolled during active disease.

In DNA form, the CDR3 reads TGTGCCAGCAGCCCGGGACAGGGATACGAGCAGTACTTC. Translating gives CASSPGQGYEQYF. This chain uses TRBV3-1 (or the pseudogene TRBV3-2) with TRBJ2-7; 9 bases line up with TRBD1. CDR3 length: 13 amino acids. Germline CDR1 reads LGHDT; CDR2 reads YNNKEL (reference sequence). V shed 4 bases, J shed 4 bases, and the junction held 2 bases outside the gene matches.